The entry below describes one TCR beta chain. These data belong to a study of blood T cell repertoires in COVID-19. Study in general: Specimens from acute and convalescent COVID-19 originated in the United States, Italy and Spain.

Participants' own reports of clinical history determined their cohort assignment. In the authors' methods: Reference gene primers were amplified, and this amplification served to estimate nucleated cell counts. Profiling relied on immunoSEQ multiplex PCR, and the TCRdb table lists in-frame clones only, not all of them. The V and J calls and clone size come from that table; D and trimming were worked out from the DNA. The sample yields about 270,000 clones, 90% seen once. This CDR3 region has 15 residues. V lost 2 bases and J 1 base, leaving 8 bases between the germline ends. CDR1 MDHEN and CDR2 SYDVKM come from the germline V gene.

The sample was PBMCs or T cells enriched from blood (not recorded which). This sequence joins TRBV28 and TRBJ2-2; D ambiguous. This clonotype originated in a woman in her thirties with acute COVID-19. The DNA for the CDR3 is TGTGCCAGCAGTTTACCGGTCCAGAACACCGGGGAGCTGTTTTTT. Its translation is CASSLPVQNTGELFF.